The clone carrying this T cell receptor beta chain showed up just a few times. The time point: sample taken at primary tumor resection. No cell sorting; template was whole RNA from tumor, lung tissue or PBMC. The sample comes from a study of spatial heterogeneity in lung cancer. Study in general: Raw reads showed each unique TCR and UMI combination turning up more than ten times on average.

The CDR3 length is 15 residues. V lost 7 bases and J lost 0, with 15 bases in between. Germline V lookup: CDR1 SNHLY, CDR2 FYNNEI. Every TCR cDNA molecule bore its own unique molecular identifier. Each CDR3 protein is one row after TCRdb ran MiXCR on the 5' RACE reads. The sample consists of 75,000 or so distinct CDR3 sequences, 8% of them appearing once. This sample comprised PBMCs, obtained at surgery. The rearrangement uses TRBV2 and TRBJ2-5, with D unclear. This clonotype was obtained from a male donor with early-stage non-small cell lung cancer. This chain's CDR3 is CASNRYPRDQETQYF. CDR3 DNA sequence: TGTGCCAGCAATCGGTACCCTAGGGACCAAGAGACCCAGTACTTC.